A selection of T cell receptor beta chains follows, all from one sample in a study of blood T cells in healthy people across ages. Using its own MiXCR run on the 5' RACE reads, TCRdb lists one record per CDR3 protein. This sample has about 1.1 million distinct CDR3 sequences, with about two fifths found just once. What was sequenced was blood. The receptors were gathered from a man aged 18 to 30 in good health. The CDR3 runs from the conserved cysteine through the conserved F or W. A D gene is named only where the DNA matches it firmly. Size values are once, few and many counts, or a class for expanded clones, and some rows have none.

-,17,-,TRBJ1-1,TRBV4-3,TGCGCCAGCAGCCAAGCCGAACTTTCAGAACCGAACACTGAAGCTTTCTTT,CASSQAELSEPNTEAFF
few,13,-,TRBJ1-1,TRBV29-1,TGCAGCGTTGAAGACTCATGGAACACTGAAGCTTTCTTT,CSVEDSWNTEAFF
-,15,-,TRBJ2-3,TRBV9,TGTGCCAGCACCATGGACGCAGGATCCACAGATACGCAGTATTTT,CASTMDAGSTDTQYF
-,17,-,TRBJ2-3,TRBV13,TGTGCCAGCAGCCTAACCTTCCCGGACGGAGACACAGATACGCAGTATTTT,CASSLTFPDGDTDTQYF
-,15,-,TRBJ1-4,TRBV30,TGTGCCTGGAGCGAACTGGAGCCGCCTAATGAAAAACTGTTTTTT,CAWSELEPPNEKLFF
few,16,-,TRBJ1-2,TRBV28,TGTGCCAGCAGCCCCGAGGGGAGGGGGTCCTTCTATGGCTACACCTTC,CASSPEGRGSFYGYTF
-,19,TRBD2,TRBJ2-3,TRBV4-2,TGTGCCAGCAGCCAATCTGTGGGCCCTTTAGCGGGGGGGCAGGATACGCAGTATTTT,CASSQSVGPLAGGQDTQYF
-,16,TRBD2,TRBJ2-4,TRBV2,TGTGCCAGCAGCGTAACTAGCGGTTTAGCCAAAAACATTCAGTACTTC,CASSVTSGLAKNIQYF
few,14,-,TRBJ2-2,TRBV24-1,TGTGCCACCAGTGAGTCCAGGAGCACCGGGGAGCTGTTTTTT,CATSESRSTGELFF
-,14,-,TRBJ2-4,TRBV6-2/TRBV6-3,TGTGCCAGCAGCCCAAGGGGGGGGCGAGACATTCAGTACTTC,CASSPRGGRDIQYF
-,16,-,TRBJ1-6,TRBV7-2,TGTGCCAGCAGCTTAGTGGGAGGCGGCTGGGCTTCACCCCTCCACTTT,CASSLVGGGWASPLHF
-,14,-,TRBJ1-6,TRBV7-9,TGTGCCAGCAGCTTCCCCTCGGACTATTCACCCCTCCACTTT,CASSFPSDYSPLHF
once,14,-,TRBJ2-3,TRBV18,TGTGCCAGCTCACCGGTTCATCCCACAGATACGCAGTATTTT,CASSPVHPTDTQYF
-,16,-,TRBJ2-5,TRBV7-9,TGTGCCAGCAGCCTACTCAGGGGAGGGCTATACAATGAGCAGTACTTC,CASSLLRGGLYNEQYF
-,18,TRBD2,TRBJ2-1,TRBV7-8,TGTGCCAGCAGCTCGGGACTAGCGGGGGGGCCTCATAACAATGAGCAGTTCTTC,CASSSGLAGGPHNNEQFF
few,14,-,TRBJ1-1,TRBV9,TGTGCCAGCAGCGTAGCTAATTTGGGGGATGAAGCTTTCTTT,CASSVANLGDEAFF
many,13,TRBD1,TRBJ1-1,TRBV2,TGTGCCAGCAGCCGGGACAGGAACACTGAAGCTTTCTTT,CASSRDRNTEAFF
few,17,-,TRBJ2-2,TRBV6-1,TGTGCCAGCAGCGGACGTCGGACCTCCTCGAACACCGGGGAGCTGTTTTTT,CASSGRRTSSNTGELFF
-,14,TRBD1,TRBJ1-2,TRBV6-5,TGTGCCAGCAGTTACGGACAGGACGCTTATGGCTACACCTTC,CASSYGQDAYGYTF
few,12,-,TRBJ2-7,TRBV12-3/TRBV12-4,TGTGCCAGCAGCACGTACCGTGACGGGCAGTACTTC,CASSTYRDGQYF
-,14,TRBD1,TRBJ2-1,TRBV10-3,TGTGCCATCAGGGGACAGGAGACTTACAATGAGCAGTTCTTC,CAIRGQETYNEQFF
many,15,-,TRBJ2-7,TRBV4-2,TGTGCCAGCAGCCAAGATAGACAGTCTATCTACGAGCAGTACTTC,CASSQDRQSIYEQYF
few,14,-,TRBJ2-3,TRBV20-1,TGCAGTGCCCGGGGGCTAGGATCCACAGATAAGCAGTATTTT,CSARGLGSTDKQYF
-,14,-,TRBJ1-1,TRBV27,TGTGCCAGCAGTTTGAAAGCTATGAACACTGAAGCTTTCTTT,CASSLKAMNTEAFF
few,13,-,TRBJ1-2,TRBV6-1,TGTGCCAGCAGTGAAGCGGGGCGGGATGGCTACACCTTC,CASSEAGRDGYTF
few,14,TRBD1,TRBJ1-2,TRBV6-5,TGTGCCAGCAGGGAAACAGGGGGCGGCTATGGCTACACCTTC,CASRETGGGYGYTF
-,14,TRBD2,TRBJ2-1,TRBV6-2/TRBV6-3,TGTGCCAGCAGTTACTTCCCCGGGAGGGCTGAGCAGTTCTTC,CASSYFPGRAEQFF
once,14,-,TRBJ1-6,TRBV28,TGTGCCAGCACCGCTGGGACCTCTAATTCACCCCTCCACTTT,CASTAGTSNSPLHF
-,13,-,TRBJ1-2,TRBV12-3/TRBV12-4,TGTGCCAGCAGTGAGACAGTACACGGTGGCTACACCTTC,CASSETVHGGYTF
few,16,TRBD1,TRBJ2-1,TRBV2,TGTGCCAGCAGGGATACCGGGACAGGGCTCTACAATGAGCAGTTCTTC,CASRDTGTGLYNEQFF
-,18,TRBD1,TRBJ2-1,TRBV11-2,TGTGCCAGCAGCTCTCGAACAGGGGCCCTAATCTCCTACAATGAGCAGTTCTTC,CASSSRTGALISYNEQFF
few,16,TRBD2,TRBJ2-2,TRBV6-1,TGTGCCAGCAGTGGATCCGGGACTACTCCCACCGGGGAGCTGTTTTTT,CASSGSGTTPTGELFF
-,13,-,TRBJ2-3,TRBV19,TGTGCCAGTATGCAGGGGATAACAGATACGCAGTATTTT,CASMQGITDTQYF
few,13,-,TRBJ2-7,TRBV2,TGTGCCATAAACGCAGGGAGATCTCCCGAGCAGTACTTC,CAINAGRSPEQYF
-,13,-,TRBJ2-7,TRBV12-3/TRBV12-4,TGTGCCAGCAGTCTCCACGGAGGCTACGAGCAGTACTTC,CASSLHGGYEQYF
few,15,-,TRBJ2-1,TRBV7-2,TGTGCCAGCAGCTTAGAAAGGGGAGTCTACAATGAGCAGTTCTTC,CASSLERGVYNEQFF
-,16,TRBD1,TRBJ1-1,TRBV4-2,TGTGCCAGCAGCCAAGAAGAGGGACAGCTGAACACTGATGCTTTCTTT,CASSQEEGQLNTDAFF
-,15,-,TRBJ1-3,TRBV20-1,TGCAGTGCTAGAGATGGGAGGGAGCGTGGAAACACCATATATTTT,CSARDGRERGNTIYF
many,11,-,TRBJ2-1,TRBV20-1,TGCAGTGCCAACCCCACGGTCGAGCAGTTCTTC,CSANPTVEQFF
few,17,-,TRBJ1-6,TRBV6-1,TGTGCCAGCAGTGCGACTGCGGTATTAAAGACTAATTCACCCCTCCACTTT,CASSATAVLKTNSPLHF